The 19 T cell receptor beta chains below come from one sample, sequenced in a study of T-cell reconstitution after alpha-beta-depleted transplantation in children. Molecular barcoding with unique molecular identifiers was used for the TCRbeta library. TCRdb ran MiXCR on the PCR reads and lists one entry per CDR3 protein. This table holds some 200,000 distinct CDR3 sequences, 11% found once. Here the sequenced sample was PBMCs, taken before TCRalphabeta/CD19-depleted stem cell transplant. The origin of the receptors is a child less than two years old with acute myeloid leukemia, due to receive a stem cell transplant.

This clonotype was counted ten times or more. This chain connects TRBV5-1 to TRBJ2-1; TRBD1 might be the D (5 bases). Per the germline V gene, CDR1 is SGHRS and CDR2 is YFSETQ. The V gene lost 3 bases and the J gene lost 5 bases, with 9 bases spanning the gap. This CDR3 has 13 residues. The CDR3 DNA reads TGCGCCAGCAGCTACGACAGAAACAATGAGCAGTTCTTC. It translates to CASSYDRNNEQFF.

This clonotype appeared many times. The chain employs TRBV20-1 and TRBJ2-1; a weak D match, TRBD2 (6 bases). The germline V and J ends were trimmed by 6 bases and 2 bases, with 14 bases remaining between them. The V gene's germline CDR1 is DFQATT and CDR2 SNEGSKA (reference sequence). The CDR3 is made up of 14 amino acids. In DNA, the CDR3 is TGCAGTGCCAGGACTACTTGGGCCTACAATGAGCAGTTCTTC. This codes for CSARTTWAYNEQFF.

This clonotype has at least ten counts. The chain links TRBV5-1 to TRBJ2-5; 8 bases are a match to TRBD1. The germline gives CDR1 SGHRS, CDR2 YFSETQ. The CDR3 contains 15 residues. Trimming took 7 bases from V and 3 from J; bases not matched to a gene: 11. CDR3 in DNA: TGCGCCAGCGGTCCCCTCGGGACAGGCAAAGAGACCCAGTACTTC. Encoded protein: CASGPLGTGKETQYF.

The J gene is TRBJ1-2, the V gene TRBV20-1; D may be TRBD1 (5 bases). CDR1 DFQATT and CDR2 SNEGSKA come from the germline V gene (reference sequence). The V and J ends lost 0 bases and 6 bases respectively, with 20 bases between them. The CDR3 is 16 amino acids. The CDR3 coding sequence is TGCAGTGCTAGAGACCCTCTGAGGGGCGAGAGCAATGGCTACACCTTC. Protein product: CSARDPLRGESNGYTF.

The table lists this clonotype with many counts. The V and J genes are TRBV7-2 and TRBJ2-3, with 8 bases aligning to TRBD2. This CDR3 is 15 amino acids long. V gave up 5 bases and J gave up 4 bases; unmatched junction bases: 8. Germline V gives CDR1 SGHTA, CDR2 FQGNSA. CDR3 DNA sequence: TGTGCCAGCAGCGGACCTGTAGCGGGACCAGATACGCAGTATTTT. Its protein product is CASSGPVAGPDTQYF.

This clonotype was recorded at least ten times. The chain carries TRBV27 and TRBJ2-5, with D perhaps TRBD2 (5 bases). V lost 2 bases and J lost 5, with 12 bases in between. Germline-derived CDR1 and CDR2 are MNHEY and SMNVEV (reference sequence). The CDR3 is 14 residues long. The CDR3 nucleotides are TGTGCCAGCAGTTTACTAGCCCGCCGGGAGACCCAGTACTTC. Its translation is CASSLLARRETQYF.

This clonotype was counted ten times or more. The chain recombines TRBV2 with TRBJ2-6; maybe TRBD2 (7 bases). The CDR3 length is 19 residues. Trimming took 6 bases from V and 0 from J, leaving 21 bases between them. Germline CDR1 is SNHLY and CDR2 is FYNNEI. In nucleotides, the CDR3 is TGTGCCAGCAGGACTGGGGGGGCGCCTCTTTTCTCTGGGGCCAACGTCCTGACTTTC. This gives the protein CASRTGGAPLFSGANVLTF.

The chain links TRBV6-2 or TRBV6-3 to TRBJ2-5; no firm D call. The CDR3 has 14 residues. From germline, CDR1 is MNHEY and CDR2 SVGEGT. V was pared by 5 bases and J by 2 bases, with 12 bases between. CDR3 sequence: CASSLPDGQETQYF. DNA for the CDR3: TGTGCCAGCAGTCTGCCGGACGGGCAAGAGACCCAGTACTTC.

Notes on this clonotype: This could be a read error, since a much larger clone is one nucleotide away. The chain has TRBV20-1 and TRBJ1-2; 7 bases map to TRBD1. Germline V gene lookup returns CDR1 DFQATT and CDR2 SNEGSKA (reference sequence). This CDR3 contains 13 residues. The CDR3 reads CSASFRGSYGYAF. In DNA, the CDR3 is TGCAGTGCTAGTTTCAGGGGGAGTTATGGCTACGCCTTC.

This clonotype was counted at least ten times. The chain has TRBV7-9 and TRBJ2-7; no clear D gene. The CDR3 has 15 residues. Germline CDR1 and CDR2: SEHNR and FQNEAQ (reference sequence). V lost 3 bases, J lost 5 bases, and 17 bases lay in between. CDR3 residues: CASSFGPGFTHEQYF. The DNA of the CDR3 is TGTGCCAGCAGCTTCGGTCCCGGATTTACCCACGAGCAGTACTTC.

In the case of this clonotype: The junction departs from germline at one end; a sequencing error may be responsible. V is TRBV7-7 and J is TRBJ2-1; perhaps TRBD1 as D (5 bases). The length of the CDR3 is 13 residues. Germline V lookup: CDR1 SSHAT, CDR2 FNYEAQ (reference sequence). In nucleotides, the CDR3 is TGTGCTAGCAGCCCGCAGGGTTTCAATGAGCAGTTCTTC. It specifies CASSPQGFNEQFF.

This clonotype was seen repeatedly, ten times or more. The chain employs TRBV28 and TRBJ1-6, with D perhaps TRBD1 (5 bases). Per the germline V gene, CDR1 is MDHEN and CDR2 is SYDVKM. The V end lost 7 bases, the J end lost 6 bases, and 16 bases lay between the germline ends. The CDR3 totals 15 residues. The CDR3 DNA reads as TGTGCCAGCAAACGGACGGGACCGACTAATTCACCCCTCCACTTT. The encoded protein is CASKRTGPTNSPLHF.

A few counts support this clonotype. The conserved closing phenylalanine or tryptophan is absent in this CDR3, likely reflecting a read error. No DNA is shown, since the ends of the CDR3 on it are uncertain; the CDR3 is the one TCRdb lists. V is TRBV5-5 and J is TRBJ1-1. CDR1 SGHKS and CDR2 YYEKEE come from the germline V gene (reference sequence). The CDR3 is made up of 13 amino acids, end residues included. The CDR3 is CASSLWGSLGIAV.

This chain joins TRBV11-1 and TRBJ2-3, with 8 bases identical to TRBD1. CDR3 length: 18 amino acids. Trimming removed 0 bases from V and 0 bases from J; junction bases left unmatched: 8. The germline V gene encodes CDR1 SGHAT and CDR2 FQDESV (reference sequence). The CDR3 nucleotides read TGTGCCAGCAGCTTAGCACAGGGGGTTCGTCCTAGCACAGATACGCAGTATTTT. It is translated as CASSLAQGVRPSTDTQYF. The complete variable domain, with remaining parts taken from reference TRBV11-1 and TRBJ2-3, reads EAEVAQSPRYKITEKSQAVAFWCDPISGHATLYWYRQILGQGPELLVQFQDESVVDDSQLPKDRFSAERLKGVDSTLKIQPAELGDSAMYLCASSLAQGVRPSTDTQYFGPGTRLTVL.

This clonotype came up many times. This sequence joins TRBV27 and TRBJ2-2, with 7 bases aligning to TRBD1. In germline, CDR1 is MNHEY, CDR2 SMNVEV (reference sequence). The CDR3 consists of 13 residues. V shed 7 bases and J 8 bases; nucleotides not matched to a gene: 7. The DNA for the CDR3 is TGTGCCAGCACCCTCGCAGGGGGAGGGGAGCTGTTTTTT. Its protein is CASTLAGGGELFF.

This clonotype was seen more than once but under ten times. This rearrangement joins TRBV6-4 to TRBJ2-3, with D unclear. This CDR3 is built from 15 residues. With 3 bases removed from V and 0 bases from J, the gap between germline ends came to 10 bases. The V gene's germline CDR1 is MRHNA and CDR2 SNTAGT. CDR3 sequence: CASSEIARSTDTQYF. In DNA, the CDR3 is TGTGCCAGCAGTGAAATCGCCCGTAGCACAGATACGCAGTATTTT.

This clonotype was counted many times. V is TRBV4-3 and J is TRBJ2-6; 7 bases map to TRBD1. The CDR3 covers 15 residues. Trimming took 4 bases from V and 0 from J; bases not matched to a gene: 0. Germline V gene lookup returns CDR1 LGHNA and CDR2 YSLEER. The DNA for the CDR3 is TGCGCCAGCAGCCGGGACAGCTCTGGGGCCAACGTCCTGACTTTC. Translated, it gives CASSRDSSGANVLTF.

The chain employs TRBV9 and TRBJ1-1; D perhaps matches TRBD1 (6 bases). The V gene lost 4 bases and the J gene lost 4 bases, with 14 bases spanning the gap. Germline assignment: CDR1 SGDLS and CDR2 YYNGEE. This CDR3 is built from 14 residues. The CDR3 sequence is CASSTTGWLTEAFF. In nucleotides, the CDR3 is TGTGCCAGCAGCACGACAGGCTGGCTCACTGAAGCTTTCTTT.

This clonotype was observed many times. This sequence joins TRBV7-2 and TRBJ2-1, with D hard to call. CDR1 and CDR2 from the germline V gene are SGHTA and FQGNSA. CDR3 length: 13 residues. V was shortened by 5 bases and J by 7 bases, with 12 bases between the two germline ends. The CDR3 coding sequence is TGTGCCAGCAGCAGGTCACTGGGGAATGAGCAGTTCTTC. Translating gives CASSRSLGNEQFF.